Below, one T cell receptor beta chain is given with its context. The data derive from a study of blood T cell repertoires in COVID-19. Turning to the study itself: The United States, Italy and Spain were the sources of the acute and convalescent COVID-19 samples.

Original handling: How many nucleated cells were present was estimated from reference gene primer amplification. This table comes from immunoSEQ multiplex PCR, and its TCRdb copy is limited to in-frame clones, with some not included. For V, J and clone size, that table is used; D and trimming come from the DNA. The profile covers some 200,000 clones, with around nine tenths appearing a single time and approximately 0.88% taken by the ten largest. V shed 4 bases, J shed 9 bases, and the junction held 6 bases outside the gene matches. The CDR3 has 14 amino acids. The V gene's germline CDR1 is SGHTA and CDR2 FQGNSA.

Sequencing used peripheral blood. This TCR came from a woman under 30 who had recovered from COVID-19. This chain links TRBV7-2 with TRBJ2-1; 10 nucleotides line up with TRBD1. This CDR3 is CASSSRQGAAEQFF. For the CDR3, the DNA is TGTGCCAGCAGCTCACGACAGGGGGCAGCTGAGCAGTTCTTC.